This T cell receptor beta chain originates from a study of shared clonotypes between healthy human individuals. Study-level points and caveats: Genetic and exposure-history diversity was limited by the small donor number.

Measured with immunoSEQ multiplex PCR; TCRdb has only the in-frame clones, and not every one. The sample has 2 million to 2.5 million clones; 85% to 95% are singletons. To note about this clone: Antigen specificity is unknown.

Trimming cost V 5 bases and J 2 bases, with 15 bases left between them. This CDR3 contains 14 residues. Germline V gene lookup returns CDR1 SQVTM and CDR2 ANQGSEA. The chain joins TRBV29-1 to TRBJ1-2; tentatively, D is TRBD1 (5 bases). Specimen: naive CD4+ T cells from PBMCs. The subset: CD45RA+ positively selected. The source of this sequence is a man between 18 and 29 years old in good health. Some clones in this sample may be carry-over from other donors' samples. Written as DNA, the CDR3 is TGCAGCGTTTCCCTGGGGACGGTAAACTATGGCTACACCTTC. Translated: CSVSLGTVNYGYTF. Full variable domain (rest looked up from reference TRBV29-1 and TRBJ1-2): SAVISQKPSRDICQRGTSLTIQCQVDSQVTMMFWYRQQPGQSLTLIATANQGSEATYESGFVIDKFPISRPNLTFSTLTVSNMSPEDSSIYLCSVSLGTVNYGYTFGSGTRLTVV.